What follows describes a single T cell receptor (beta chain). The protocol was immunoSEQ multiplex PCR, while the TCRdb copy is restricted to in-frame clones and leaves out a portion. This repertoire shows 40,000 to 45,000 clones, around 92% found once; its top ten account for about 1.5%. The data were taken from a study of T cell changes during pregnancy in multiple sclerosis. Trimming shortened V by 0 bases and J by 4 bases, and 10 bases separated the two germline ends. This CDR3 spans 14 amino acids. The germline V gene encodes CDR1 SGHRS and CDR2 YFSETQ. The sequenced sample consisted of peripheral blood. The clonotype was recovered from a female donor with multiple sclerosis, enrolled in a pregnancy study. V is TRBV5-1 and J is TRBJ1-1; D not certain. CDR3 nucleotides: TGCGCCAGCAGCTTGGATGGGTTATCCACTGAAGCTTTCTTT. This codes for CASSLDGLSTEAFF.